These 27 T cell receptor beta chains originate from one sample sequenced in a study of blood T cell repertoires in COVID-19. The protocol was immunoSEQ multiplex PCR, while the TCRdb copy is restricted to in-frame clones and leaves out a portion. Here the sample spans about 320,000 clones, roughly 90% being singletons. The sequencing input was PBMCs or T cells enriched from blood (not recorded which). The receptors come from a woman in her twenties or thirties who had been exposed to COVID-19.

Concerning this clone itself: This sample includes further DNA sequences coding for the same CDR3. CDR3 coding DNA: TGTGCCAGCAGTTTATCAGGAGGGTATGGCTACACCTTC. It encodes CASSLSGGYGYTF. The chain recombines TRBV27 with TRBJ1-2; D not resolved. Germline-derived CDR1 and CDR2 are MNHEY and SMNVEV (reference sequence). The CDR3 extends over 13 amino acids. The V end was cut by 0 bases, the J end by 5 bases, with 7 bases between.

CDR3 residues: CASSPIRDRNGYTF. CDR3 nucleotide sequence: TGTGCCAGCAGCCCCATCCGGGACAGGAATGGCTACACCTTC. V and J are TRBV7-8 and TRBJ1-2, with 8 bases matching TRBD1. The CDR3 length is 14 residues. Germline assignment: CDR1 SGHVS and CDR2 FQNEAQ. Losses at the gene ends were 5 bases for V and 6 bases for J; bases not matched to a gene: 8.

V gene TRBV12-3 or TRBV12-4 combines with J gene TRBJ1-1, with D perhaps TRBD1 (5 bases). V dropped 2 bases and J dropped 6 bases, with 10 bases sitting between them. There are 13 residues in the CDR3. CDR3 DNA: TGTGCCAGCAGTTTATCGGGGGGTGCTGAAGCTTTCTTT. Its protein is CASSLSGGAEAFF.

V and J are TRBV7-9 and TRBJ1-2; D perhaps matches TRBD1 (5 bases). Trimming stripped 3 bases from V and 2 bases from J, with 13 bases between. The CDR3 has 15 amino acids. Germline lookup yields CDR1 SEHNR and CDR2 FQNEAQ (reference sequence). The CDR3: CASSLGQGFNYGYTF. The CDR3 region has the DNA TGTGCCAGCAGCTTGGGTCAGGGATTCAACTATGGCTACACCTTC.

The V call is TRBV4-2, the J call TRBJ1-1; D is unclear. This CDR3 is 14 amino acids long. Per germline, CDR1 LGHNA and CDR2 YNFKEQ. V was cut by 4 bases and J by 5 bases, with 14 bases left in between. The CDR3 protein is CASSRNLGLTEAFF. The CDR3 bases are TGTGCCAGCAGCCGGAATCTAGGCTTGACTGAAGCTTTCTTT.

This chain links TRBV5-1 with TRBJ2-3, with 8 bases lining up with TRBD1. CDR3 length: 13 residues. With V trimmed by 4 bases and J by 8 bases, 6 bases remained unmatched. Germline V gives CDR1 SGHRS, CDR2 YFSETQ. DNA for the CDR3: TGCGCCAGCAGCGAAACAGGGGGTGGTACGCAGTATTTT. Residues: CASSETGGGTQYF.

Comments on this clone: One junction end disagrees with the germline gene, perhaps due to a read error. The V call is TRBV28, the J call TRBJ2-7; tentatively, D is TRBD2 (6 bases). The V gene's germline CDR1 is MDHEN and CDR2 SYDVKM. The CDR3 has 19 residues. This CDR3 reads CAISLPWRRAGFGRYEQYF. CDR3 nucleotide sequence: TGTGCCATCAGTCTGCCTTGGCGAAGGGCGGGGTTTGGCAGGTACGAGCAGTACTTC.

V and J are TRBV19 and TRBJ1-4; D is undetermined. Trimming shortened V by 6 bases and J by 11 bases, and 13 bases separated the two germline ends. The CDR3 length is 12 residues. Per germline, CDR1 LNHDA and CDR2 SQIVND (reference sequence). CDR3 nucleotides: TGTGCCAGTAGATCCGGGAAGGTGAAACTGTTTTTT. The encoded protein is CASRSGKVKLFF. Supplemented by reference TRBV19 and TRBJ1-4, the full variable domain reads DGGITQSPKYLFRKEGQNVTLSCEQNLNHDAMYWYRQDPGQGLRLIYYSQIVNDFQKGDIAEGYSVSREKKESFPLTVTSAQKNPTAFYLCASRSGKVKLFFGSGTQLSVL.

The V call is TRBV7-8, the J call TRBJ1-2; TRBD1 matches 9 bases. The CDR3 extends over 18 amino acids. The trim removed 2 bases at V and 4 bases at J, leaving 14 bases unmatched. Looked up from germline, CDR1 is SGHVS and CDR2 is FQNEAQ. The DNA of the CDR3 is TGTGCCAGCAGCTTATCGAGCAAACAGGGGGCAGGGGGCTATGGCTACACCTTC. This translates into CASSLSSKQGAGGYGYTF.

The J gene is TRBJ2-2, the V gene TRBV18; a weak D match, TRBD2 (5 bases). This CDR3 is 15 amino acids long. Trimming pared 3 bases from V and 3 bases from J, leaving 11 bases between. CDR1 is KGHSH and CDR2 is LQKENI in the germline V gene. The CDR3 DNA follows: TGTGCCAGCTCACCGGTGGCCGGGGACACCGGGGAGCTGTTTTTT. It codes for CASSPVAGDTGELFF. The variable domain in full, completed from reference TRBV18 and TRBJ2-2, reads NAGVMQNPRHLVRRRGQEARLRCSPMKGHSHVYWYRQLPEEGLKFMVYLQKENIIDESGMPKERFSAEFPKEGPSILRIQQVVRGDSAAYFCASSPVAGDTGELFFGEGSRLTVL.

The V and J genes are TRBV3-1 (or the pseudogene TRBV3-2) and TRBJ2-2; no clear D gene. Per the germline V gene, CDR1 is LGHDT and CDR2 is YNNKEL (reference sequence). V shed 3 bases and J shed 4 bases, with 3 bases lying between them. The CDR3 length is 12 residues. CDR3 nucleotides: TGTGCCAGCAGCCAGAGCACCGGGGAGCTGTTTTTT. This translates into CASSQSTGELFF.

The J gene is TRBJ1-2, the V gene TRBV5-4; D is uncertain. The length of the CDR3 is 11 residues. V lost 1 base and J lost 9, with 7 bases in between. The germline V gene encodes CDR1 SGHNT and CDR2 YYREEE (reference sequence). The CDR3 DNA follows: TGTGCCAGCAGCTTGTACAGTAGCTACACCTTC. This gives the protein CASSLYSSYTF.

The J gene is TRBJ2-1, the V gene TRBV2; possible D gene TRBD2, 5 bases. CDR3 size: 11 residues. Trimming shortened V by 4 bases and J by 10 bases, and 8 bases separated the two germline ends. Germline CDR1 is SNHLY and CDR2 is FYNNEI. The CDR3 nucleotides read TGTGCCAGCAGTGTAGGCGGGGAGCAGTTCTTC. It translates to CASSVGGEQFF.

This clone was recorded only once. The same CDR3 arises from other DNA sequences in this sample as well. The chain is built from TRBV6-1 and TRBJ1-6, with 8 nucleotides matching TRBD1. There are 15 residues in the CDR3. V dropped 3 bases and J dropped 7; count of bases not matched to a gene: 5. Germline-derived CDR1 and CDR2 are MNHNS and SASEGT. CDR3 bases: TGTGCCAGCAGTGAGTCAGGGACAGGCAATTCACCCCTCCACTTT. Translation: CASSESGTGNSPLHF.

This clone was seen a single time. The identical CDR3 is also encoded by other nucleotide sequences in the sample. This chain joins TRBV5-1 and TRBJ1-1; 9 bases are a match to TRBD1. V shed 3 bases and J 3 bases; nucleotides not matched to a gene: 6. CDR1 and CDR2 from the germline V gene are SGHRS and YFSETQ. This CDR3 spans 15 amino acids. The CDR3 spells CASSSTGGGYTEAFF. The CDR3 DNA reads TGCGCCAGCAGCTCAACAGGGGGCGGGTACACTGAAGCTTTCTTT. Full variable domain (missing parts from reference TRBV5-1 and TRBJ1-1): KAGVTQTPRYLIKTRGQQVTLSCSPISGHRSVSWYQQTPGQGLQFLFEYFSETQRNKGNFPGRFSGRQFSNSRSEMNVSTLELGDSALYLCASSSTGGGYTEAFFGQGTRLTVV.

This clone was picked up a small number of times. The CDR3 is CASSPSYGTQYF. The CDR3 nucleotides read TGTGCCAGTAGTCCCAGTTATGGGACCCAGTACTTC. The rearrangement links TRBV19 to TRBJ2-5; unclear D gene. From germline, CDR1 is LNHDA and CDR2 SQIVND (reference sequence). The CDR3 runs to 12 residues. V was shortened by 5 bases and J by 7 bases, with 11 bases between the two germline ends.

A single count supports this clone. This rearrangement joins TRBV9 to TRBJ2-2, with D perhaps TRBD2 (5 bases). In germline, CDR1 is SGDLS, CDR2 YYNGEE. CDR3 length: 15 amino acids. V lost 2 bases and J lost 1, with 9 bases in between. CDR3 coding DNA: TGTGCCAGCAGCGTCGGGAACCGGAACACCGGGGAGCTGTTTTTT. Translation gives CASSVGNRNTGELFF.

CDR3 sequence (DNA): TGTGCCAGCATGCCACTAGACAGGGGCTATAATTCACCCCTCCACTTT. Translated, it gives CASMPLDRGYNSPLHF. This chain uses TRBV7-9 with TRBJ1-6; TRBD1 agrees at 8 bases. This CDR3 comprises 16 residues. Unmatched junction bases numbered 8, after V lost 7 bases and J lost 3 bases. Germline loops: CDR1 SEHNR, CDR2 FQNEAQ (reference sequence).

This sequence joins TRBV6-5 and TRBJ2-7, with TRBD1 matching over 7 bases. In germline, CDR1 is MNHEY, CDR2 SVGAGI. CDR3 length: 14 residues. V gave up 6 bases and J gave up 7 bases; unmatched junction bases: 12. DNA of the CDR3: TGTGCCAGCAGCCAATGGACAGGTTCTTATGAGCAGTACTTC. Amino acid sequence: CASSQWTGSYEQYF.

This clone was observed a single time. The CDR3 sequence is CASSDNEIYGYTF. In nucleotides, the CDR3 is TGCGCCAGCAGCGACAACGAGATCTATGGCTACACCTTC. The chain has TRBV4-1 and TRBJ1-2; no firm D call. Germline V gives CDR1 MGHRA, CDR2 YSYEKL. Trimming pared 5 bases from V and 4 bases from J, leaving 11 bases between. The CDR3 is 13 amino acids.

There are a few counts of this clone. This chain links TRBV7-2 with TRBJ1-1, with D uncertain. Trimming shortened V by 4 bases and J by 6 bases, and 18 bases separated the two germline ends. The CDR3 covers 15 residues. The germline CDR1 and CDR2 sequences are SGHTA and FQGNSA. The DNA of the CDR3 is TGTGCCAGCAGCTCCCGAGGGCTGCTCAAGGCTGAAGCTTTCTTT. It translates to CASSSRGLLKAEAFF.

This rearrangement joins TRBV4-2 to TRBJ2-7, with D maybe TRBD1 (6 bases). Germline values: CDR1 LGHNA, CDR2 YNFKEQ. Deletions cut 0 bases from V and 0 bases from J, with 9 bases between. CDR3 length: 15 residues. In nucleotides, the CDR3 is TGTGCCAGCAGCCAAGAACAGGGTCCCTCCTACGAGCAGTACTTC. Its translation: CASSQEQGPSYEQYF.

The chain carries TRBV4-2 and TRBJ1-5; D unresolved. With 1 base removed from V and 6 bases from J, the gap between germline ends came to 13 bases. Germline loops: CDR1 LGHNA, CDR2 YNFKEQ. The CDR3 runs 15 residues. The DNA for the CDR3 is TGTGCCAGCAGCCAAGTCGAAGGAGCGAGTCAGCCCCAGCATTTT. Translating it yields CASSQVEGASQPQHF.

The chain carries TRBV19 and TRBJ1-5, with a weak D call TRBD1 (5 bases). The CDR3 spans 13 residues. Trimming left V 5 bases short and J 9 bases short, with 14 bases between. CDR1 and CDR2 from the germline V gene are LNHDA and SQIVND (reference sequence). The CDR3 here is CASSGMGRGPQHF. In DNA, the CDR3 is TGTGCCAGTAGTGGTATGGGGCGCGGGCCCCAGCATTTT.

This chain connects TRBV2 to TRBJ1-1, with D hard to call. V dropped 7 bases and J dropped 8 bases, with 14 bases sitting between them. The CDR3 extends over 12 amino acids. Germline V gene lookup returns CDR1 SNHLY and CDR2 FYNNEI. The CDR3 region has the DNA TGTGCCAGCACCGATGGGCAGCCCGAAGCTTTCTTT. Translation gives CASTDGQPEAFF.

This chain connects TRBV15 to TRBJ2-7, with TRBD1 matching over 7 bases. The CDR3 contains 15 residues. V lost 1 base and J lost 2; bases outside the gene matches: 5. Germline V gene lookup returns CDR1 LNHNV and CDR2 YYDKDF (reference sequence). CDR3 sequence: CATSRGTGETYEQYF. DNA for the CDR3: TGTGCCACCAGCAGAGGAACAGGGGAGACCTACGAGCAGTACTTC.

The chain recombines TRBV18 with TRBJ1-2; possible D gene TRBD1, 5 bases. V was pared by 3 bases and J by 3 bases, with 11 bases between. The CDR3 is made up of 14 amino acids. Germline-derived CDR1 and CDR2 are KGHSH and LQKENI. For the CDR3, the DNA is TGTGCCAGCTCACCCGACAGCATTTACTATGGCTACACCTTC. It yields the protein CASSPDSIYYGYTF.